Given below is one T cell receptor (beta chain) in context. Its antigen is still unknown. Qualities for individual bases were not recorded, and no much larger clone is one base off. This record comes from a study of blood T cells in healthy people across ages (dated by TCRdb to the mid-2010s). As for the study more broadly: Template switching captured roughly one uniquely barcoded TCR beta cDNA molecule per two T cells in model experiments. Age-related changes in TCR beta repertoire diversity were measured in the study by deep sequencing normalized with unique cDNA molecular identifiers. Donors were grouped into four age groups: young (average roughly 15 years), middle-aged (39), aged (around 62) and long-lived (approximately 81). To avoid experimental bias, donors of different ages were spread randomly across the sequencing lanes. Two additional independent replicas of 1 million unique cDNA reads from the same blood draw were analyzed for two donors (one aged 18 to 29 and one aged 80 or older). Points the paper makes about the study in general: A strong correlation was found between observed TCR beta diversity and the percentage of naive T cells measured by flow cytometry. Estimates of total diversity from one million sequenced T cells were regarded as lower bounds and underestimates. Donor CMV infection status was unknown, potentially confounding age-related changes in expanded clonotypes. Observed TCR beta diversity per million T cells fell roughly linearly with age, and a significant reduction was already apparent by age around 40. Compared with the aged group, the long-lived group had more naive CD4+ T cells, fewer expanded clones and increased TCR diversity, a pattern suggesting age selection. Because profiling used bulk unsorted PBMCs, naive and antigen-experienced compartments could not be compared conclusively.

Receptor amplification or capture employed 5' RACE. Sequencing was carried out with an Illumina HiSeq 2500. A second roughly 7 to 11 cycle PCR used a sample-barcoded 5' primer and a J-beta primer mix. A template-switch 5' adaptor carrying 12 random nucleotides introduced a unique molecular identifier onto each TCR beta cDNA molecule. At least 2.5 million CDR3-containing paired-end reads were obtained from each sample. All of the RNA was converted into first-strand cDNA using the Mint cDNA synthesis kit, with a TRBC-specific oligonucleotide serving as the primer. Following uracil-DNA glycosylase treatment, all cDNA underwent a first 18-cycle PCR with the universal primers M1SS and BC2_uni_R. In the paper's pipeline: For normalization, 1 million high-quality reads were randomly selected from each sample, with every read carrying a distinct molecular identifier. Reads with shared molecular identifiers were discarded instead of being binned into consensus sequences. MiTCR, with a Q25 quality threshold and the strictest error-elimination algorithm, was used for CDR3 identification, clonotype clustering and error correction. A nonparametric unseen species model using Euler transformation provided a lower-bound estimate of total TCR beta diversity. Using fastp at Q25 and MiXCR, TCRdb reprocessed the public reads and kept productive beta chains. All rows with the same CDR3 protein become a single entry with the most common DNA and genes. These V and J calls are TCRdb output, not the study's own analysis. For this sample the table gives approximately 830,000 distinct CDR3 sequences, of which 60% to 80% were detected only once. About 27% of the sample is held by the ten biggest clonotypes.

Systemically healthy Caucasian individuals from Russia, approximately 39 in total and aged about 6 to 90 years, were included as donors. Each donor gave ten milliliters of peripheral blood, drawn into EDTA-treated Vacutainer tubes. PBMCs were isolated by Ficoll-Paque density-gradient centrifugation, with at least 7 million obtained per sample. Trizol reagent was used to extract total RNA from the PBMCs, yielding at least 5.5 micrograms per sample. Naive CD45RAhigh/CD27high T cell percentages were measured by flow cytometry on a PBMC aliquot from every donor. Trimming removed 3 bases from V and 7 bases from J, leaving 10 bases between the germline ends. Including cysteine and phenylalanine, the CDR3 has 14 amino acids. Only CDR3 DNA is held: 42 bases, read in frame from base 1. The germline V gene encodes CDR1 LGHDT and CDR2 YNNKEL (reference sequence).

The material sequenced was blood. This clonotype originated in a man younger than 40 in good health. The chain is assembled from TRBV3-1 and TRBJ1-6; no confident D gene assignment can be made. The CDR3 corresponds to CASSQGRQNSPLHF. DNA sequence: TGTGCCAGCAGCCAGGGCAGGCAGAATTCACCCCTCCACTTT. Reference TRBV3-1 and TRBJ1-6 genes cover what lies past the CDR3, so the full variable domain is DTAVSQTPKYLVTQMGNDKSIKCEQNLGHDTMYWYKQDSKKFLKIMFSYNNKELIINETVPNRFSPKSPDKAHLNLHINSLELGDSAVYFCASSQGRQNSPLHFGNGTRLTVT.